This is a list of T cell receptor beta chains from one sample in a study of T cells generated in artificial thymic organoids. TCRdb redid the calling of the 5' RACE reads with MiXCR, one entry per CDR3 protein. This table holds about 5,600 distinct CDR3 sequences, over 30% found once. The sequenced sample was naive CD8+ T cells from blood. These receptors were collected from a human donor who gave cord blood stem cells for thymic organoid culture, a cardiac surgery patient who gave postnatal thymus, or a blood donor (not recorded which). Both conserved end residues are part of each CDR3. The D gene is left open where the match is weak. Size values are once, few and many counts, or a class for expanded clones, and some rows have none.

medium-sized	TRBV5-1	NA	TRBJ1-2	TGCGCCAGCAGCCTGCCTGGGGAGAGCTACACCTTC	CASSLPGESYTF
NA	TRBV14	NA	TRBJ2-4	TGTGCCAGCAGCGGCGTCAAAAAAAACATTCAGTGCTTC	CASSGVKKNIQCF
NA	TRBV7-8	TRBD1	TRBJ1-3	TGTGCCAGCAGCCCAGTGGCTCCGGGACAGGGGAGCTCTGGAAACACCATATATTTT	CASSPVAPGQGSSGNTIYF
NA	TRBV7-2	NA	TRBJ2-2	TGTGCCAGCAGCTTCGATGTCGCCGGGGGGCTGTTTTTT	CASSFDVAGGLFF
NA	TRBV27	NA	TRBJ2-7	TGTGCCAGCAGTTTCGGGCCAGCCTCCGCCTACGAGCAGTACTTC	CASSFGPASAYEQYF
NA	TRBV11-2	NA	TRBJ2-1	TGTGCCAGCAGCTTAGTTTTGGCGGGTGGGGACAATGAGCAGTTCTTC	CASSLVLAGGDNEQFF
NA	TRBV10-3	NA	TRBJ1-1	TGTGCCATCAGTGAGTCGATTTCTGAAGCTTTCTTT	CAISESISEAFF
once	TRBV5-1	NA	TRBJ2-7	TGCGCCAGCAGCTTGGGCTTGGACGAGCAGTACTTC	CASSLGLDEQYF
NA	TRBV28	TRBD2	TRBJ2-7	TGTGCCAGCAGTTTAGGACTAGCGGGCTCCTACGAGCAGTACTTC	CASSLGLAGSYEQYF
few	TRBV7-2	NA	TRBJ2-1	TGTGCCAGCAGCCTACCGGGACTGCCCTCCAATGAGCAGTTCTTC	CASSLPGLPSNEQFF
NA	TRBV2	NA	TRBJ1-1	TGTGCGAACACTGAAGCTTTCTTT	CANTEAFF
medium-sized	TRBV9	NA	TRBJ1-1	TGTGCCAGCAGCGCTTCGTTGAACACTGAAGCTTTCTTT	CASSASLNTEAFF
medium-sized	TRBV5-5	NA	TRBJ1-6	TGTGCCAGCAGCTTTTACCCGGACCCAGAAATTTCACCCCTCCACTTT	CASSFYPDPEISPLHF
NA	TRBV7-9	NA	TRBJ2-4	TGTGCCAGCAGCTTAGCGGGGAGAGCCAAAAACATTCAGTACTTC	CASSLAGRAKNIQYF
NA	TRBV4-3	NA	TRBJ2-2	TGCGCCAGCAGCCAAGTCTGGGCAGGGGAGATCGGGGAGCTGTTTTTT	CASSQVWAGEIGELFF
NA	TRBV27	NA	TRBJ2-5	TGTGCCGGCAGGCCAGCGGGCGGATGGGGGGAGACCCAGTACTTC	CAGRPAGGWGETQYF